One and the same sample provided the 24 T cell receptor beta chains below, sequenced in a study of OX40 agonist ivuxolimab in advanced cancers. Generated by immunoSEQ multiplex PCR, the TCRdb table keeps only in-frame clones and is missing some. The data show around 80,000 clones, about 85% seen once. The specimen was CD4+ or CD8+ T cells sorted from blood, collected in a trial of the OX40 agonist ivuxolimab. The receptors were sampled from an adult with an advanced solid tumor such as melanoma, head and neck, liver or kidney cancer.

J is TRBJ1-1 and V is TRBV6-1; 8 bases fit TRBD1. CDR3 length: 12 residues. V shed 5 bases and J 5 bases; nucleotides not matched to a gene: 1. Germline V CDR1 and CDR2: MNHNS, SASEGT. The CDR3 loop is CASSWTGTEAFF. In DNA form, the CDR3 reads TGTGCCAGCAGTTGGACAGGGACTGAAGCTTTCTTT.

The V gene is TRBV6-6, the J gene TRBJ2-1; D might be TRBD2 (6 bases). Germline assignment: CDR1 MNHNY and CDR2 SVGAGI (reference sequence). The CDR3 runs 16 residues. Trimming took 0 bases from V and 2 from J, leaving 11 bases between them. The CDR3 sequence: CASSYSAPSAYNEQFF. CDR3 DNA sequence: TGTGCCAGCAGTTACTCTGCGCCTAGCGCCTACAATGAGCAGTTCTTC.

This sequence joins TRBV2 and TRBJ2-5, with TRBD2 matching over 8 bases. CDR1 and CDR2 from the germline V gene are SNHLY and FYNNEI. J lost 5 bases, V lost 6 bases, and 2 bases had no gene match. CDR3 size: 12 residues. This chain's CDR3 is CASRERGETQYF. The CDR3 DNA follows: TGTGCCAGCAGGGAGCGGGGGGAGACCCAGTACTTC.

The chain combines TRBV29-1 with TRBJ1-2; 7 bases fit TRBD1. CDR1 and CDR2 (germline): SQVTM, ANQGSEA. The CDR3 sequence is 13 residues long. The J segment lost 7 bases and the V segment lost 4 bases, leaving 9 bases of the junction unmatched. CDR3 in amino acids: CSVAGQSPGGYTF. As DNA, the CDR3 is TGCAGCGTTGCGGGACAGTCTCCCGGTGGCTACACCTTC. Supplemented by reference TRBV29-1 and TRBJ1-2, the full variable domain reads SAVISQKPSRDICQRGTSLTIQCQVDSQVTMMFWYRQQPGQSLTLIATANQGSEATYESGFVIDKFPISRPNLTFSTLTVSNMSPEDSSIYLCSVAGQSPGGYTFGSGTRLTVV.

The genes are TRBV19 and TRBJ2-3; 13 nucleotides agree with TRBD2. The CDR3 sequence is 19 residues long. CDR1 LNHDA and CDR2 SQIVND come from the germline V gene (reference sequence). V trimming: 5 bases; J trimming: 1 base; junction bases outside the gene matches: 12. The CDR3 sequence: CASSPWTSGSVLGTDTQYF. As DNA, the CDR3 is TGTGCCAGTAGTCCATGGACTAGCGGGAGCGTGCTGGGCACAGATACGCAGTATTTT.

The chain couples TRBV30 to TRBJ1-5; D is unresolved. CDR1 GTSNPN and CDR2 SVGIG come from the germline V gene (reference sequence). This CDR3 region has 13 residues. V dropped 7 bases and J dropped 4 bases, with 14 bases sitting between them. In DNA form, the CDR3 reads TGTGCCTACCAGAGGGCAGGAAATCAGCCCCAGCATTTT. Its translation: CAYQRAGNQPQHF.

The rearrangement links TRBV7-2 to TRBJ2-2; weak D call: TRBD1 (5 bases). Trimming left V 4 bases short and J 5 bases short, with 17 bases between. The germline V gene has CDR1 SGHTA and CDR2 FQGNSA. This CDR3 is 16 amino acids long. CDR3 residues: CASSSYGRVATGELFF. The CDR3 coding sequence is TGTGCCAGCAGCTCCTATGGCAGGGTGGCTACCGGGGAGCTGTTTTTT. The full variable domain, completed using reference TRBV7-2 and TRBJ2-2, is GAGVSQSPSNKVTEKGKDVELRCDPISGHTALYWYRQSLGQGLEFLIYFQGNSAPDKSGLPSDRFSAERTGGSVSTLTIQRTQQEDSAVYLCASSSYGRVATGELFFGEGSRLTVL.

The chain uses TRBV30 and TRBJ1-3; D gene uncertain. Germline V gene data show CDR1 as GTSNPN and CDR2 as SVGIG (reference sequence). The germline V and J ends were trimmed by 2 bases and 3 bases, with 11 bases remaining between them. This CDR3 contains 14 residues. In DNA, the CDR3 is TGTGCCTGGAGTCAATACCGAGTTGGAAACACCATATATTTT. Protein product: CAWSQYRVGNTIYF.

The rearrangement joins TRBV4-1 to TRBJ2-3; TRBD2 matches at 8 bases. V gave up 0 bases and J gave up 6 bases; unmatched junction bases: 8. Looked up from germline, CDR1 is MGHRA and CDR2 is YSYEKL. The CDR3 is made up of 16 amino acids. The CDR3 DNA reads TGCGCCAGCAGCCAAGATGGGAGCGGGAGAGTTGATACGCAGTATTTT. Amino acids: CASSQDGSGRVDTQYF.

The chain joins TRBV9 to TRBJ2-3, with 12 bases fitting TRBD2. Trimming at V came to 0 bases and at J to 3 bases, leaving 17 bases not matched to a gene. The CDR3 is 21 residues long. Germline V lookup: CDR1 SGDLS, CDR2 YYNGEE. The CDR3 nucleotides read TGTGCCAGCAGCGTAGGGAGAGGGCTAGCGGGAGGGCCGCGGTCGACAGATACGCAGTATTTT. This encodes CASSVGRGLAGGPRSTDTQYF.

The rearrangement joins TRBV7-2 to TRBJ1-3; D gene unclear. There are 15 residues in the CDR3. Germline-derived CDR1 and CDR2 are SGHTA and FQGNSA. Trimming left V 5 bases short and J 0 bases short, with 11 bases between. The CDR3 DNA is TGTGCCAGCAGCCGACTCGGCGTCTCTGGAAACACCATATATTTT. It codes for CASSRLGVSGNTIYF.

The rearrangement links TRBV14 to TRBJ1-1; 10 positions match TRBD1. The CDR3 is 13 amino acids. Germline CDR1 reads SGHDN; CDR2 reads FVKESK. The J segment lost 10 bases and the V segment lost 4 bases, leaving 6 bases of the junction unmatched. CDR3 nucleotide sequence: TGTGCCAGCAGCCCGGGACAGGGGTTAGGAGCTTTCTTT. This codes for CASSPGQGLGAFF.

The chain recombines TRBV10-1 with TRBJ2-7; no clear D. CDR3 length: 14 residues. V lost 3 bases, J lost 1 base, and 10 bases lay in between. Germline values: CDR1 WNHNN, CDR2 SYGVQD (reference sequence). The DNA of the CDR3 is TGCGCCAGCAGTGAAAGGTCTCTTTCCTACGAGCAGTACTTC. Protein: CASSERSLSYEQYF.

The V and J genes are TRBV6-5 and TRBJ2-6, with D unclear. Trimming left V 2 bases short and J 2 bases short, with 10 bases between. The CDR3 runs to 16 residues. The germline V gene has CDR1 MNHEY and CDR2 SVGAGI. Here the CDR3 DNA reads TGTGCCAGCAGTTACCCCTCCAGCGCTGGGGCCAACGTCCTGACTTTC. This codes for CASSYPSSAGANVLTF.

The V gene is TRBV7-9, the J gene TRBJ1-2; 8 bases line up with TRBD1. From germline, CDR1 is SEHNR and CDR2 FQNEAQ (reference sequence). The trim removed 5 bases at V and 5 bases at J, leaving 7 bases unmatched. The CDR3 runs 14 residues. This CDR3 reads CASSTTGALYGYTF. The CDR3 coding sequence is TGTGCCAGCAGCACGACAGGGGCCCTTTATGGCTACACCTTC.

In the case of this clone: Different DNA sequences within this sample yield the same CDR3. This rearrangement joins TRBV5-6 to TRBJ1-5; D gene unclear. The CDR3 has 15 residues. With 0 bases removed from V and 0 bases from J, the gap between germline ends came to 7 bases. CDR1 and CDR2 from the germline V gene are SGHDT and YYEEEE. This chain's CDR3 is CASSLGGISNQPQHF. The CDR3 coding sequence is TGTGCCAGCAGCTTGGGTGGGATTAGCAATCAGCCCCAGCATTTT.

The chain employs TRBV7-2 and TRBJ2-7, with 10 bases matching TRBD1. CDR1 is SGHTA, CDR2 FQGNSA, per germline. V shed 5 bases and J 6 bases; nucleotides not matched to a gene: 7. The CDR3 extends over 14 amino acids. For the CDR3, the DNA is TGTGCCAGCAGCAAGGGGGACAGGGGAGGCGAGCAGTACTTC. This translates into CASSKGDRGGEQYF.

J is TRBJ2-7 and V is TRBV2; 13 positions match TRBD2. The germline CDR1 and CDR2 sequences are SNHLY and FYNNEI. Trimming at V came to 3 bases and at J to 5 bases, leaving 16 bases not matched to a gene. This CDR3 has 19 residues. The CDR3 loop reads CASSDSPPGLAGAEDEQYF. The CDR3 coding sequence is TGTGCCAGCAGTGATTCTCCCCCCGGACTAGCGGGAGCCGAGGACGAGCAGTACTTC.

The rearrangement links TRBV5-4 to TRBJ2-3; D is perhaps TRBD2 (5 bases). V lost 4 bases to trimming and J lost 6 bases, with 9 bases between them. This CDR3 region has 12 residues. Per germline, CDR1 SGHNT and CDR2 YYREEE (reference sequence). The CDR3 DNA reads TGTGCCAGCAGCAAGATAGCGGATACGCAGTATTTT. It yields the protein CASSKIADTQYF.

The genes are TRBV6-6 and TRBJ2-3; the match to TRBD2 covers 8 bases. The ends lost 6 bases at V and 4 bases at J; junction bases unmatched: 9. Per germline, CDR1 MNHNY and CDR2 SVGAGI (reference sequence). The CDR3 loop spans 15 amino acids. CDR3 residues: CASRVSGNGPDTQYF. The CDR3 DNA reads as TGTGCCAGCAGGGTTAGCGGGAACGGACCAGATACGCAGTATTTT.

The chain uses TRBV7-6 and TRBJ2-1; possibly TRBD1 or TRBD2 for D (5 bases each). V was clipped by 2 bases and J by 6 bases, with 14 bases between them. This CDR3 region has 15 residues. CDR1 and CDR2 (germline): SGHVS, FNYEAQ. CDR3 in DNA: TGTGCCAGCAGCTTAAGGTCTGGGACCGCCAATGAGCAGTTCTTC. This gives the protein CASSLRSGTANEQFF.

This chain links TRBV4-2 with TRBJ1-1, with a tentative D call TRBD1 (5 bases). Per the germline V gene, CDR1 is LGHNA and CDR2 is YNFKEQ. The CDR3 spans 14 residues. Between the trimmed V and J ends, which lost 3 bases and 2 bases, there was a span of 10 bases. The CDR3 region is CASSHGQSNTEAFF. The CDR3 DNA is TGTGCCAGCAGCCATGGACAAAGCAACACTGAAGCTTTCTTT.

This rearrangement joins TRBV2 to TRBJ1-2, with TRBD1 matching 7 bases. Germline V gene lookup returns CDR1 SNHLY and CDR2 FYNNEI. The CDR3 has 13 residues. Trimming removed 6 bases from V and 4 bases from J; junction bases left unmatched: 5. As DNA, the CDR3 is TGTGCCAGCAGGGGGACAGTAAGCTATGGCTACACCTTC. Encoded protein: CASRGTVSYGYTF.

The genes are TRBV18 and TRBJ1-2; perhaps TRBD1 as D (6 bases). The CDR3 contains 13 residues. V lost 1 base and J lost 4, with 7 bases in between. Germline CDR1 and CDR2: KGHSH and LQKENI. DNA of the CDR3: TGTGCCAGCTCACCACTACAGGGCTATGGCTACACCTTC. Translating it yields CASSPLQGYGYTF. The entire variable domain, with the rest obtained from reference TRBV18 and TRBJ1-2, is as follows: NAGVMQNPRHLVRRRGQEARLRCSPMKGHSHVYWYRQLPEEGLKFMVYLQKENIIDESGMPKERFSAEFPKEGPSILRIQQVVRGDSAAYFCASSPLQGYGYTFGSGTRLTVV.